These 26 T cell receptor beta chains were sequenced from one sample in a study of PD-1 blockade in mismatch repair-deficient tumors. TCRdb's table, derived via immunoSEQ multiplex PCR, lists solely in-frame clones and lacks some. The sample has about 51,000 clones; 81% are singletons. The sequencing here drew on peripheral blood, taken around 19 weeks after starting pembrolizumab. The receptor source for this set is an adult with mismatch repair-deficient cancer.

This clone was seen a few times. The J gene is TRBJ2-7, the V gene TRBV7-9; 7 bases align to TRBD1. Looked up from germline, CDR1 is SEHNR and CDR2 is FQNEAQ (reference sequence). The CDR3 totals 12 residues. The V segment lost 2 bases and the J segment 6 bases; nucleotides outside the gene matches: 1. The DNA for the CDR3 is TGTGCCAGCAGCTTACCAGGGGGCGAGCAGTACTTC. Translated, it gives CASSLPGGEQYF.

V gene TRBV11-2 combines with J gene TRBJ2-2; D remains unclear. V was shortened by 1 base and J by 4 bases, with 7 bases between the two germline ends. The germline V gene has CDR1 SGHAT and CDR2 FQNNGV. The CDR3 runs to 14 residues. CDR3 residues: CASSLAQLTGELFF. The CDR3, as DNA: TGTGCCAGCAGCTTAGCGCAGCTCACCGGGGAGCTGTTTTTT.

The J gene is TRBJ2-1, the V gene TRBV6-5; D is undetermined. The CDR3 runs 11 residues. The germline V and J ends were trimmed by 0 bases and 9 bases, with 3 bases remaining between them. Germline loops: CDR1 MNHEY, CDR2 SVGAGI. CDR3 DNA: TGTGCCAGCAGTTACTCTGGTGAGCAGTTCTTC. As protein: CASSYSGEQFF.

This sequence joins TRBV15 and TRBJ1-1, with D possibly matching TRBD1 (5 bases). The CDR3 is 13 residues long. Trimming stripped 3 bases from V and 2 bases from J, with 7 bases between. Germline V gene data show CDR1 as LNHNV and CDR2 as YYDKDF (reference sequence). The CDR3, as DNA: TGTGCCACCAGCAGGGACACCAACACTGAAGCTTTCTTT. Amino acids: CATSRDTNTEAFF.

CDR3 DNA: TGTGCCAGCACCGGTGGCAATGAGCAGTTCTTC. Protein product: CASTGGNEQFF. The chain employs TRBV6-5 and TRBJ2-1; D ambiguous. V lost 7 bases and J lost 6, with 7 bases in between. CDR1 and CDR2 from the germline V gene are MNHEY and SVGAGI. The CDR3 spans 11 residues.

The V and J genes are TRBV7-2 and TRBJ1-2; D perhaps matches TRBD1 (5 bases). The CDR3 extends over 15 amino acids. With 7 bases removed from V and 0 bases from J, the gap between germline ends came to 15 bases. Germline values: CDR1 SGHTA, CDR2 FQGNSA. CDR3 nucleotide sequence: TGTGCCAGCACCAGTTCCGGGACGGCTAACTATGGCTACACCTTC. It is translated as CASTSSGTANYGYTF.

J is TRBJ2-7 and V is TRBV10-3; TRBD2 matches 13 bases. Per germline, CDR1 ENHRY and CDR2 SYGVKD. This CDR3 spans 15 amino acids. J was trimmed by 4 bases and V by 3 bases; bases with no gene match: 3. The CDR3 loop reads CAISELAGGTYEQYF. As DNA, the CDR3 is TGTGCCATCAGTGAACTAGCGGGAGGGACTTACGAGCAGTACTTC.

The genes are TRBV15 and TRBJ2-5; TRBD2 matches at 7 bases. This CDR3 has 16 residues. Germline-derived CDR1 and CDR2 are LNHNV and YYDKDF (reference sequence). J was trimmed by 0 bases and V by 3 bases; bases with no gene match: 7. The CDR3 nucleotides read TGTGCCACCAGCAGCCGGGGGGATGAGTACCAAGAGACCCAGTACTTC. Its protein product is CATSSRGDEYQETQYF.

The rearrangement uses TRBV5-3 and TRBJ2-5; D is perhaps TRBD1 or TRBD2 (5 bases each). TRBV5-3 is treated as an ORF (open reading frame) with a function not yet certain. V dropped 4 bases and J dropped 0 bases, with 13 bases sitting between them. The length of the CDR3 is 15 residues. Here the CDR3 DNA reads TGTGCCAGAAGCATGGGACCGCCGTACCAAGAGACCCAGTACTTC. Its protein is CARSMGPPYQETQYF.

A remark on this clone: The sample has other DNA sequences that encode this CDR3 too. CDR3 loop: CASRTRGSTDTQYF. CDR3 DNA: TGTGCCAGCAGGACGAGGGGTAGCACAGATACGCAGTATTTT. V usage is TRBV6-1 and J usage is TRBJ2-3; the D gene could be TRBD1 or TRBD2 (5 bases each). Germline V gene data show CDR1 as MNHNS and CDR2 as SASEGT. This CDR3 has 14 amino acids. V lost 6 bases, J lost 0 bases, and 10 bases lay in between.

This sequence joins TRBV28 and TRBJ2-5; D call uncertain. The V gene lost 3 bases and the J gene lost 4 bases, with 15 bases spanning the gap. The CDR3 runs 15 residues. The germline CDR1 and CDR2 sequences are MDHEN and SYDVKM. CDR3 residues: CASSLGRTVRETQYF. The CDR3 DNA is TGTGCCAGCAGTTTGGGCCGGACGGTCAGAGAGACCCAGTACTTC.

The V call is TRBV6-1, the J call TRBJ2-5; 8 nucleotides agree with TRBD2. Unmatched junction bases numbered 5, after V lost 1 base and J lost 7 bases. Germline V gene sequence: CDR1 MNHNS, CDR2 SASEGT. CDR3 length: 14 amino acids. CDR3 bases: TGTGCCAGCAGTGAAGAGCGGGGGCGTCGGACCCAGTACTTC. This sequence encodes CASSEERGRRTQYF.

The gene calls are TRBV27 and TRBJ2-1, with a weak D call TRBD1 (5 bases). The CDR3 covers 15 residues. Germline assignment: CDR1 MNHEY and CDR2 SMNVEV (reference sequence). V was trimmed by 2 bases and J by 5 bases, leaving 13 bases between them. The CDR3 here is CASSLAGSFHNEQFF. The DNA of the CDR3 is TGTGCCAGCAGTTTAGCAGGGTCCTTTCACAATGAGCAGTTCTTC.

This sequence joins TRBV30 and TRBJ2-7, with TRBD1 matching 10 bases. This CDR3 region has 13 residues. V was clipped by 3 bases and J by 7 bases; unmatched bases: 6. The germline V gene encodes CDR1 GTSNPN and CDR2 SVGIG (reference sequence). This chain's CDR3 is CAWSGQGVGEQYF. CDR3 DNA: TGTGCCTGGAGCGGACAGGGGGTGGGTGAGCAGTACTTC.

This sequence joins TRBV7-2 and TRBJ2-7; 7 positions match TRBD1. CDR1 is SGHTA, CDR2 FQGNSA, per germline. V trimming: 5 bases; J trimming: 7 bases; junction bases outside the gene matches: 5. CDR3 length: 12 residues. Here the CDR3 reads CASSETTGEQYF. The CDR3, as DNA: TGTGCCAGCAGCGAAACGACAGGGGAGCAGTACTTC.

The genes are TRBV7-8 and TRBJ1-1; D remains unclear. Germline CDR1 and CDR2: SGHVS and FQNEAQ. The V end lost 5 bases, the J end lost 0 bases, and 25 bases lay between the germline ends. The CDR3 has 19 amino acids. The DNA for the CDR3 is TGTGCCAGCAGCCCTGGGCGAAGGGCGGCAAAACACATGAACACTGAAGCTTTCTTT. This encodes CASSPGRRAAKHMNTEAFF.

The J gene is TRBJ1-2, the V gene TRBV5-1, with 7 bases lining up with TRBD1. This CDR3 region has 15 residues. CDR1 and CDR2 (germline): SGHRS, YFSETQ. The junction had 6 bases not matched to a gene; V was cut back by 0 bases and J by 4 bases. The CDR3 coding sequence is TGCGCCAGCAGCTTGGATGACAGGGAAGGCTATGGCTACACCTTC. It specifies CASSLDDREGYGYTF.

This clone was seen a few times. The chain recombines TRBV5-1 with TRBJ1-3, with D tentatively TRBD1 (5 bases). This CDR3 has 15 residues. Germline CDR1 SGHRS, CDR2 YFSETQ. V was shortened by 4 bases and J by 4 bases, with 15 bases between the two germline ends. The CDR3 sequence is CASSPGTVKGNTIYF. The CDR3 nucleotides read TGCGCCAGCAGCCCTGGGACGGTGAAGGGAAACACCATATATTTT.

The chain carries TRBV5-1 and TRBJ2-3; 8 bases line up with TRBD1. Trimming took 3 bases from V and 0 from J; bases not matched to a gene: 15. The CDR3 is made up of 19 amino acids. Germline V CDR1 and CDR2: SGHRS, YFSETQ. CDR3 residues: CASSSRTGLATASTDTQYF. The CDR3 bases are TGCGCCAGCAGCTCCAGGACAGGGCTAGCAACCGCTAGCACAGATACGCAGTATTTT.

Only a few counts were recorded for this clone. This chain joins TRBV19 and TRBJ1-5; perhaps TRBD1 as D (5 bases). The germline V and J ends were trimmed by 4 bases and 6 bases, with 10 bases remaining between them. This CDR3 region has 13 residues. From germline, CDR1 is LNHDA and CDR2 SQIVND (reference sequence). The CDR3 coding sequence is TGTGCCAGTAGTAAGGGGCTAACTCAGCCCCAGCATTTT. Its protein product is CASSKGLTQPQHF. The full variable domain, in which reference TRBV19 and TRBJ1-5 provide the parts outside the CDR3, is DGGITQSPKYLFRKEGQNVTLSCEQNLNHDAMYWYRQDPGQGLRLIYYSQIVNDFQKGDIAEGYSVSREKKESFPLTVTSAQKNPTAFYLCASSKGLTQPQHFGDGTRLSIL.

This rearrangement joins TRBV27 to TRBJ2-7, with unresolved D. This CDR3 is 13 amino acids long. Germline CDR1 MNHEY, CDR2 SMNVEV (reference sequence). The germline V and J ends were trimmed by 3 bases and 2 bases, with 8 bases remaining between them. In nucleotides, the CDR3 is TGTGCCAGCAGTTTGGGGAATCCCTACGAGCAGTACTTC. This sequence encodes CASSLGNPYEQYF.

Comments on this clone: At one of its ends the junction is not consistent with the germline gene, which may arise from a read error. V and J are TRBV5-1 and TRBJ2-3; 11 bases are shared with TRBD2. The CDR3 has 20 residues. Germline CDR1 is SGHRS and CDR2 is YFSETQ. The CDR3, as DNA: TGCGCCGGCAGCTTGAGGGGAGTGGGAGTAGCGGGAGGGCGCACAGATACGCAGTATTTT. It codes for CAGSLRGVGVAGGRTDTQYF.

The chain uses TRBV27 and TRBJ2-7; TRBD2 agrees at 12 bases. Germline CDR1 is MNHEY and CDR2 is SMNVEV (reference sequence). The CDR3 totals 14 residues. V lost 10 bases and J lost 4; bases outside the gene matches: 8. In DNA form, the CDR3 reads TGTGCCACAATGAGACTAGCGGGAGAATACGAGCAGTACTTC. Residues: CATMRLAGEYEQYF.

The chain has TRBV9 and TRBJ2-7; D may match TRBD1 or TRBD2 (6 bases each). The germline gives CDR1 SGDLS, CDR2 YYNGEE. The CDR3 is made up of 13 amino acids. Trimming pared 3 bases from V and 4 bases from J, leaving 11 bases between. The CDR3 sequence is CASSATGLYEQYF. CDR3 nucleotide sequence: TGTGCCAGCAGCGCGACAGGACTATACGAGCAGTACTTC.

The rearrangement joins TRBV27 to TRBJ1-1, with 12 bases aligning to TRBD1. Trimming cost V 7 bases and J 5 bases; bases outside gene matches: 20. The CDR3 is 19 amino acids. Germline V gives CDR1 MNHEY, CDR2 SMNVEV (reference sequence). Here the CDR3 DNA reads TGTGCCAGCAAACTCGTGGGCCCGGGACAGGGGGCTTTGTGGACTGAAGCTTTCTTT. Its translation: CASKLVGPGQGALWTEAFF.

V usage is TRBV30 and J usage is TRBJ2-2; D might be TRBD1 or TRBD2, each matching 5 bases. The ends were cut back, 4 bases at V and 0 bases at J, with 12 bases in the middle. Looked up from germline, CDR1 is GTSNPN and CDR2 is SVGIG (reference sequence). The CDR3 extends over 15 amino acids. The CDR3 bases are TGTGCCTGGACACGGGGACGGGCGAACACCGGGGAGCTGTTTTTT. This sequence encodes CAWTRGRANTGELFF.